This T cell receptor beta chain is from a study of T cell changes during pregnancy in multiple sclerosis. Using immunoSEQ multiplex PCR, the repertoire was profiled, and TCRdb retains in-frame clones only, with some absent. Counted here are around 25,000 clones, around four fifths occurring once; the ten biggest clones make up approximately 15%. Trimming shortened V by 4 bases and J by 5 bases, and 18 bases separated the two germline ends. The germline V gene encodes CDR1 MDHEN and CDR2 SYDVKM. The CDR3 sequence is 15 residues long. This TCR derives from a female donor in good health, enrolled as a control in a pregnancy study. Sequences were derived from CD8+ T cells from peripheral blood mononuclear cells, sampled in the first trimester of pregnancy. This chain joins TRBV28 and TRBJ2-7, with a weak D call TRBD1 (8 bases). CDR3 sequence (DNA): TGTGCCAGCAGTTCGGGAGGACAGGGAGCCGACGAGCAGTACTTC. It yields the protein CASSSGGQGADEQYF.